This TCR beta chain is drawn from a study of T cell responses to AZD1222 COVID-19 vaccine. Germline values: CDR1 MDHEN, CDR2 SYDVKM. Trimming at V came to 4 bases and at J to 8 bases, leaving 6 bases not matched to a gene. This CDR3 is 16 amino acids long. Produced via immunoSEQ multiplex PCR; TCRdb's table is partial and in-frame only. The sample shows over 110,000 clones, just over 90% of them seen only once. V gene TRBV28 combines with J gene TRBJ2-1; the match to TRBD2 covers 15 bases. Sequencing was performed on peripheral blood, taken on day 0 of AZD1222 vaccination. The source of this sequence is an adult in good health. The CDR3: CASSSPGLAGGYEQFF. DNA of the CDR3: TGTGCCAGCAGTTCCCCGGGACTAGCGGGAGGCTATGAGCAGTTCTTC.